Included here is one T cell receptor beta chain sequence, with context. The antigen is not known. It was with random hexamers that about 0.45 to 1 ug RNA was reverse transcribed. The authors amplified TCR beta CDR3 across 54 Vbeta and 13 Jbeta using immunoSEQ multiplex PCR. Each CDR3 protein is one row after TCRdb ran MiXCR on the immunoSEQ multiplex PCR reads. The repertoire holds about 200,000 distinct CDR3 sequences, with 90% to 95% as singletons. Healthy donors were controls matched for age and sex. The data originate from a study of CD8 T cells in Susac syndrome. Notes on the study in general: The relatively small number of individuals in the TCR sequencing and HLA analysis was acknowledged by the study.

Trimming took 3 bases from V and 4 from J, leaving 10 bases between them. The germline gives CDR1 DFQATT, CDR2 SNEGSKA (reference sequence). The CDR3 is 13 amino acids. This chain links TRBV20-1 with TRBJ1-5; D remains ambiguous. Sequencing was performed on CD4+ T cells from PBMCs. This TCR came from a human donor in good health. CDR3 residues: CSASQNINQPQHF. The CDR3 nucleotides read TGCAGTGCTAGCCAAAACATTAATCAGCCCCAGCATTTT.